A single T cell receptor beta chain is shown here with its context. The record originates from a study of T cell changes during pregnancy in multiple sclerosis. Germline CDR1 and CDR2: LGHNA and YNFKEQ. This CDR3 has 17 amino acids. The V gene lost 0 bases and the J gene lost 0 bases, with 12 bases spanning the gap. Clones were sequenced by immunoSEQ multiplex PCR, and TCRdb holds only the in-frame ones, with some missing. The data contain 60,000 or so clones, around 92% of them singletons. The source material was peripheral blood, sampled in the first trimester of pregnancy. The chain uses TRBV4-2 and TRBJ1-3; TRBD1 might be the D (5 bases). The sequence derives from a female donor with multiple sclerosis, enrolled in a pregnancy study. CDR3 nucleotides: TGTGCCAGCAGCCAAGATGGGGGGGGGACCTCTGGAAACACCATATATTTT. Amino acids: CASSQDGGGTSGNTIYF.